The 24 T cell receptor beta chains reported below all come from one sample, sequenced in a study. The sorted Tregs were CD4+CD25+CD127-/low cells. TCRdb reprocessed the 5' RACE reads via MiXCR and lists one record per CDR3 protein. The sample has fewer than 50,000 distinct CDR3 sequences; roughly 23% are singletons. The specimen sequenced was Tregs sorted from a lymph node. Receptors were obtained from a female donor with breast cancer.

To note about this clonotype: The junction does not match germline at one end; this may be a read error. The rearrangement joins TRBV7-9 to TRBJ2-5; TRBD1 aligns across 9 bases. The CDR3 runs 15 residues. The germline gives CDR1 SEHNR, CDR2 FQNEAQ (reference sequence). The DNA of the CDR3 is TGTGCCAGCAGCATCTGGACAGGGGACCAAGGGACCCAGTACTTC. Protein: CASSIWTGDQGTQYF.

This clonotype was detected ten times or more. The CDR3 here is CASSLGGTYNEQFF. The DNA of the CDR3 is TGTGCCAGCAGCTTGGGCGGCACCTACAATGAGCAGTTCTTC. The chain is built from TRBV7-6 and TRBJ2-1; D is undetermined. Germline V gene sequence: CDR1 SGHVS, CDR2 FNYEAQ. The CDR3 sequence is 14 residues long. V lost 3 bases and J lost 2, with 8 bases in between.

This clonotype was counted only a few times. The chain combines TRBV11-2 with TRBJ1-1; TRBD1 matches 8 bases. Germline CDR1 is SGHAT and CDR2 is FQNNGV. The CDR3 has 15 residues. The V gene end was trimmed by 5 bases and the J gene end by 2 bases; junction bases not matched to a gene: 7. The CDR3 bases are TGTGCCAGCAGCCGCCGGGGGACAGGAAACACTGAAGCTTTCTTT. Translation gives CASSRRGTGNTEAFF.

This clonotype was seen many times. The V gene is TRBV7-2, the J gene TRBJ2-7; TRBD2 matches at 8 bases. CDR1 is SGHTA and CDR2 is FQGNSA in the germline V gene. The CDR3 sequence is 14 residues long. V lost 1 base and J lost 5; bases outside the gene matches: 4. The CDR3 bases are TGTGCCAGCAGCTTAGAGCGGGAGTTCGACGAGCAGTACTTC. This gives the protein CASSLEREFDEQYF.

As for this clonotype: This may be a read error, as it is one base from a much larger clone. This sequence joins TRBV7-9 and TRBJ2-3, with D perhaps matching TRBD2 (5 bases). The germline CDR1 and CDR2 sequences are SEHNR and FQNEAQ (reference sequence). The CDR3 covers 14 residues. Deletions cut 2 bases from V and 5 bases from J, with 11 bases between. CDR3 amino acids: CASSLIGAVDTQYF. Written as DNA, the CDR3 is TGTGCCAGCAGCTTAATTGGAGCGGTAGATACGCAGTATTTT.

This clonotype was seen a handful of times. This rearrangement joins TRBV27 to TRBJ2-2; D is unresolved. The CDR3 spans 13 residues. Germline CDR1 MNHEY, CDR2 SMNVEV (reference sequence). V lost 3 bases to trimming and J lost 5 bases, with 7 bases between them. The CDR3 protein is CASSLAGTGELFF. For the CDR3, the DNA is TGTGCCAGCAGTTTGGCAGGTACCGGGGAGCTGTTTTTT.

This clonotype was found a few times. V and J are TRBV7-2 and TRBJ2-1; D is ambiguous. Germline assignment: CDR1 SGHTA and CDR2 FQGNSA. V lost 5 bases and J 1 base, leaving 18 bases between the germline ends. The CDR3 spans 17 residues. As DNA, the CDR3 is TGTGCCAGCAGCCCCCATGGCCGCGGCTCTTCCTACAATGAGCAGTTCTTC. Protein: CASSPHGRGSSYNEQFF.

J is TRBJ2-3 and V is TRBV28; D might be TRBD2 (5 bases). Germline CDR1 is MDHEN and CDR2 is SYDVKM. CDR3 length: 19 residues. Trimming took off 2 bases at V and 1 base at J, with 22 bases between the two ends. The CDR3 DNA reads as TGTGCCAGCAGTTTACAGCGGAGAATATCTATTTCTGGCACAGATACGCAGTATTTT. Its protein is CASSLQRRISISGTDTQYF.

This clonotype occurred many times. This chain joins TRBV4-1 and TRBJ2-1; 11 bases agree with TRBD2. The CDR3 has 15 residues. With 4 bases clipped from V and 12 bases from J, the junction kept 11 bases outside the gene matches. Germline CDR1 and CDR2: MGHRA and YSYEKL. CDR3 loop: CASSPASGRHVGQFF. CDR3 coding DNA: TGCGCCAGCAGCCCCGCTAGCGGGAGGCACGTGGGGCAGTTCTTC.

This CDR3 is CASSVGTVSGNTIYF. The CDR3 bases are TGTGCCAGCAGCGTAGGCACTGTCTCTGGAAACACCATATATTTT. The chain is built from TRBV9 and TRBJ1-3; unclear D gene. The CDR3 is 15 amino acids. CDR1 and CDR2 from the germline V gene are SGDLS and YYNGEE. The V end was cut by 0 bases, the J end by 0 bases, with 7 bases between.

This chain uses TRBV12-3 or TRBV12-4 with TRBJ1-2; D is ambiguous. Between the trimmed V and J ends, which lost 6 bases and 3 bases, there was a span of 14 bases. This CDR3 contains 14 residues. The CDR3 region is CASRTDLGHYGYTF. The CDR3 region has the DNA TGTGCCAGCAGGACCGACCTCGGTCACTATGGCTACACCTTC.

As to this clonotype: A much larger clone differs from this one at a single base, so this may be a read error. The CDR3 loop reads CGAFWTGDTGELFF. CDR3 coding DNA: TGCGGTGCTTTTTGGACAGGGGACACCGGGGAGCTGTTTTTT. V gene TRBV20-1 combines with J gene TRBJ2-2, with TRBD1 identical over 9 bases. Germline loops: CDR1 DFQATT, CDR2 SNEGSKA (reference sequence). The CDR3 spans 14 residues.

This clonotype has more than one count but fewer than ten. Sequence at one end of the junction differs from germline and may be a read error. V gene TRBV14 combines with J gene TRBJ2-1; TRBD2 matches 12 bases. CDR1 is SGHDN, CDR2 FVKESK, per germline. CDR3 length: 15 residues. The CDR3 nucleotides are TGTGCCGGCAGCCAAACCGGGACTAGCGGGTTAGTAGAATTCTTC. Translated, it gives CAGSQTGTSGLVEFF.

This clonotype has a handful of counts. The J gene is TRBJ2-5, the V gene TRBV14; D is ambiguous. V lost 0 bases and J lost 5, with 7 bases in between. CDR1 is SGHDN, CDR2 FVKESK, per germline. The CDR3 has 13 residues. The CDR3 DNA reads as TGTGCCAGCAGCCAAGATGGTGCGGAGACCCAGTACTTC. Protein: CASSQDGAETQYF.

As regards this clonotype: This is likely a read error, given that the CDR3 carries no conserved phenylalanine or tryptophan at its end. The DNA is left out, because the CDR3 cannot be placed on it with certainty; the CDR3 is given as TCRdb lists it. V is TRBV27 and J is TRBJ2-3; the D call TRBD2 from the table was never checked on the DNA. With termini counted, the CDR3 has 18 amino acids. The germline V gene encodes CDR1 MNHEY and CDR2 SMNVEV (reference sequence). The CDR3 spells CASILGSLAGGSTDTQYS.

This clonotype was counted a few times. The rearrangement links TRBV5-1 to TRBJ2-3, with TRBD2 matching 10 bases. The CDR3 contains 16 residues. Germline CDR1 and CDR2: SGHRS and YFSETQ. Trimming cost V 4 bases and J 0 bases; bases outside gene matches: 5. The CDR3, as DNA: TGCGCCAGCAGCCCGAGGACTAGCGGAAGCACAGATACGCAGTATTTT. The encoded protein is CASSPRTSGSTDTQYF.

The chain couples TRBV12-3 or TRBV12-4 to TRBJ1-5; 8 bases are a match to TRBD1. V lost 6 bases to trimming and J lost 0 bases; unmatched junction nucleotides: 10. The CDR3 has 17 amino acids. Here the CDR3 DNA reads TGTGCCAGCAGCGCAAGGCAGGGGGCAGCTAGCAATCAGCCCCAGCATTTT. It yields the protein CASSARQGAASNQPQHF.

This clonotype was seen repeatedly, ten times or more. The chain combines TRBV4-1 with TRBJ2-5; D is possibly TRBD1 or TRBD2 (5 bases each). Germline V lookup: CDR1 MGHRA, CDR2 YSYEKL. V was trimmed by 4 bases and J by 2 bases, leaving 8 bases between them. The CDR3 is 13 residues long. The CDR3 region is CASSPGRQETQYF. The CDR3 DNA reads TGCGCCAGCAGCCCGGGACGACAAGAGACCCAGTACTTC.

This clonotype appeared many times. V gene TRBV20-1 combines with J gene TRBJ1-1; perhaps TRBD1 as D (5 bases). Germline V gene lookup returns CDR1 DFQATT and CDR2 SNEGSKA (reference sequence). The CDR3 has 13 amino acids. Deletions cut 0 bases from V and 6 bases from J, with 11 bases between. CDR3 nucleotide sequence: TGCAGTGCTAGAGATCAGGGAAGGGCTGAAGCTTTCTTT. Translation: CSARDQGRAEAFF.

This clonotype was seen only a few times. The chain carries TRBV6-1 and TRBJ1-5; D is undetermined. Germline CDR1 reads MNHNS; CDR2 reads SASEGT. Trimming cost V 2 bases and J 1 base, with 6 bases left between them. This CDR3 has 14 amino acids. This CDR3 reads CASSEYTSNQPQHF. The CDR3 coding sequence is TGTGCCAGCAGTGAATACACAAGCAATCAGCCCCAGCATTTT.

In its sample, this clonotype was seen many times. J is TRBJ2-7 and V is TRBV5-5; D gene unclear. Germline lookup yields CDR1 SGHKS and CDR2 YYEKEE (reference sequence). The germline V and J ends were trimmed by 0 bases and 7 bases, with 8 bases remaining between them. The CDR3 has 12 residues. The CDR3 nucleotides read TGTGCCAGCAGCTTGGGACCTACTGAGCAGTACTTC. Translation gives CASSLGPTEQYF.

With regard to this clonotype: A much larger clonotype is one base distant, so this may be a read error. CDR3 sequence reads: CASRQGQGGTDTQYF. In DNA form, the CDR3 reads TGCGCCAGCAGACAAGGGCAGGGCGGCACAGATACGCAGTATTTT. The rearrangement uses TRBV4-1 and TRBJ2-3; possibly TRBD1 for D (5 bases). The CDR3 covers 15 residues. Germline V CDR1 and CDR2: MGHRA, YSYEKL.

In this sample, this clonotype turned up many times. V gene TRBV30 combines with J gene TRBJ2-3, with 10 nucleotides matching TRBD2. In germline, CDR1 is GTSNPN, CDR2 SVGIG (reference sequence). This CDR3 is 15 amino acids long. The J segment lost 4 bases and the V segment lost 2 bases, leaving 6 bases of the junction unmatched. CDR3 in amino acids: CAWSIAGGLADTQYF. The DNA for the CDR3 is TGTGCCTGGAGTATAGCGGGAGGACTGGCAGATACGCAGTATTTT.

About this clonotype: A much more abundant neighbour one base away suggests this may be a read error. The rearrangement links TRBV9 to TRBJ2-1; TRBD1 matches at 8 bases. The CDR3 consists of 14 residues. The junction had 6 bases not matched to a gene; V was cut back by 4 bases and J by 6 bases. The germline V gene has CDR1 SGDLS and CDR2 YYNGEE. The CDR3 is CASSIDQGANEQFF. CDR3 nucleotides: TGTGCCAGCAGCATAGATCAGGGGGCCAATGAGCAGTTCTTC.